A single sample is the source of the 18 T cell receptor beta chains below, sequenced in a study of response to subunit inactivated influenza vaccine. TCRdb reanalysed the RT-PCR reads using MiXCR and keeps one entry per CDR3 protein. The sample consists of roughly 780,000 distinct CDR3 sequences, roughly 18% of them appearing once. Here the sequenced sample was PBMCs from blood, taken about 5 days after vaccination. The source of these receptors is a man in his forties or fifties who received an inactivated influenza vaccine.

Ten or more counts support this clonotype. This chain links TRBV29-1 with TRBJ2-5; possibly TRBD2 for D (5 bases). V shed 3 bases and J shed 6 bases, with 8 bases lying between them. CDR1 and CDR2 (germline): SQVTM, ANQGSEA. The CDR3 is 11 residues long. CDR3 sequence reads: CSVDRGKTQYF. The CDR3 DNA reads as TGCAGCGTTGATCGGGGAAAGACCCAGTACTTC. Looking up the rest from reference TRBV29-1 and TRBJ2-5 gives the full variable domain: SAVISQKPSRDICQRGTSLTIQCQVDSQVTMMFWYRQQPGQSLTLIATANQGSEATYESGFVIDKFPISRPNLTFSTLTVSNMSPEDSSIYLCSVDRGKTQYFGPGTRLLVL.

This sequence joins TRBV5-1 and TRBJ2-4; 14 positions agree with TRBD2. The trim removed 2 bases at V and 3 bases at J, leaving 7 bases unmatched. Germline V CDR1 and CDR2: SGHRS, YFSETQ. The CDR3 has 18 residues. For the CDR3, the DNA is TGCGCCAGCAGCTTCGGGACTAGCGGGAGACTTGACAAAAACATTCAGTACTTC. Encoded protein: CASSFGTSGRLDKNIQYF.

The chain carries TRBV7-9 and TRBJ1-4; 7 bases agree with TRBD1. This CDR3 comprises 15 residues. The V gene end was trimmed by 4 bases and the J gene end by 8 bases; junction bases not matched to a gene: 10. CDR1 SEHNR and CDR2 FQNEAQ come from the germline V gene (reference sequence). The DNA for the CDR3 is TGTGCCAGCAGCTCCCCGACAGGGTCGGAGGAAAAACTGTTTTTT. The encoded protein is CASSSPTGSEEKLFF. Together with reference TRBV7-9 and TRBJ1-4, the CDR3 gives the full variable domain: DTGVSQNPRHKITKRGQNVTFRCDPISEHNRLYWYRQTLGQGPEFLTYFQNEAQLEKSRLLSDRFSAERPKGSFSTLEIQRTEQGDSAMYLCASSSPTGSEEKLFFGSGTQLSVL.

CDR3 DNA sequence: TGTGCCAGCGCGCGGGGACTAGCGGGAGAGGGCGGGGAGCTGTTTTTT. This encodes CASARGLAGEGGELFF. V is TRBV10-3 and J is TRBJ2-2, with TRBD2 identical over 14 bases. CDR3 length: 16 residues. Germline CDR1 is ENHRY and CDR2 is SYGVKD. The V and J ends lost 10 bases and 7 bases, in that order; junction bases with no gene match: 11.

This clonotype was picked up a small number of times. This chain uses TRBV12-3 or TRBV12-4 with TRBJ2-1; D not resolved. Trimming shortened V by 7 bases and J by 4 bases, and 8 bases separated the two germline ends. This CDR3 contains 12 residues. CDR3 DNA sequence: TGTGCCAGCACCCGGTTATACAATGAGCAGTTCTTC. It codes for CASTRLYNEQFF.

This CDR3 is CASSVAWAGGTQYF. The CDR3 bases are TGTGCCAGCAGCGTAGCCTGGGCAGGCGGTACGCAGTATTTT. V and J are TRBV9 and TRBJ2-3; D gene unclear. V lost 0 bases to trimming and J lost 8 bases, with 13 bases between them. This CDR3 is 14 amino acids long. Germline V lookup: CDR1 SGDLS, CDR2 YYNGEE.

The genes are TRBV5-1 and TRBJ2-3; unclear D gene. Trimming stripped 1 base from V and 4 bases from J, with 10 bases between. Germline lookup yields CDR1 SGHRS and CDR2 YFSETQ. This CDR3 has 14 residues. The CDR3 reads CASSLSSPADTQYF. DNA for the CDR3: TGCGCCAGCAGCTTGTCTAGTCCTGCAGATACGCAGTATTTT.

The chain joins TRBV10-3 to TRBJ1-2; possible D gene TRBD1, 5 bases. Trimming removed 10 bases at V and 2 bases at J, with 8 bases between. The CDR3 extends over 11 amino acids. Per the germline V gene, CDR1 is ENHRY and CDR2 is SYGVKD. CDR3 region: CATWDNYGYTF. The CDR3 DNA sequence: TGTGCCACTTGGGACAACTATGGCTACACCTTC.

The chain joins TRBV20-1 to TRBJ1-5, with 9 bases matching TRBD1. CDR1 is DFQATT and CDR2 is SNEGSKA in the germline V gene (reference sequence). CDR3 length equals 17 residues. Germline trimming cut 6 bases from V and 0 bases from J; bases unmatched to any gene: 12. The CDR3 DNA follows: TGCAGTGCACAATGGACAGGGGCGCTTAATAGCAATCAGCCCCAGCATTTT. Translation gives CSAQWTGALNSNQPQHF.

The chain recombines TRBV9 with TRBJ1-2; 8 bases map to TRBD1. With V trimmed by 1 base and J by 3 bases, 5 bases remained unmatched. The CDR3 contains 15 residues. Germline-derived CDR1 and CDR2 are SGDLS and YYNGEE. CDR3 amino acids: CASSVQTGADYGYTF. The CDR3 coding sequence is TGTGCCAGCAGCGTACAGACAGGGGCAGACTATGGCTACACCTTC.

The V gene is TRBV5-1, the J gene TRBJ2-3; a weak D match, TRBD1 (6 bases). V was shortened by 3 bases and J by 5 bases, with 13 bases between the two germline ends. CDR3 length equals 14 residues. CDR1 and CDR2 (germline): SGHRS, YFSETQ. CDR3 in amino acids: CASSSGQAQDTQYF. CDR3 nucleotide sequence: TGCGCCAGCAGCTCGGGACAAGCCCAAGATACGCAGTATTTT. Supplemented by reference TRBV5-1 and TRBJ2-3, the full variable domain reads KAGVTQTPRYLIKTRGQQVTLSCSPISGHRSVSWYQQTPGQGLQFLFEYFSETQRNKGNFPGRFSGRQFSNSRSEMNVSTLELGDSALYLCASSSGQAQDTQYFGPGTRLTVL.

CDR3 sequence: CASSSILAGVGETQYF. The CDR3 region has the DNA TGTGCCAGCAGCTCAATTCTAGCGGGGGTGGGAGAGACCCAGTACTTC. This chain joins TRBV11-2 and TRBJ2-5, with 10 nucleotides matching TRBD2. Germline V CDR1 and CDR2: SGHAT, FQNNGV. The junction had 9 bases not matched to a gene; V was cut back by 4 bases and J by 4 bases. This CDR3 contains 16 residues. The whole variable domain, remainder taken from reference TRBV11-2 and TRBJ2-5, is EAGVAQSPRYKIIEKRQSVAFWCNPISGHATLYWYQQILGQGPKLLIQFQNNGVVDDSQLPKDRFSAERLKGVDSTLKIQPAKLEDSAVYLCASSSILAGVGETQYFGPGTRLLVL.

The chain uses TRBV11-2 and TRBJ1-2; D not resolved. V gave up 1 base and J gave up 7 bases, with 10 bases separating them. CDR1 is SGHAT, CDR2 FQNNGV, per germline. There are 13 residues in the CDR3. The CDR3 sequence: CASSLGSVLGYTF. In nucleotides, the CDR3 is TGTGCCAGCAGCTTAGGGTCGGTCCTTGGCTACACCTTC.

About this clonotype: The junction does not match germline at one end; this may be a read error. The CDR3 nucleotides read TGCAGTGCTAGCCAGGATGTGAATACTGAAGCTTTCTTT. Amino acid sequence: CSASQDVNTEAFF. The chain combines TRBV20-1 with TRBJ1-1; no clear D. This CDR3 spans 13 amino acids. CDR1 DFQATT and CDR2 SNEGSKA come from the germline V gene (reference sequence).

The chain employs TRBV4-2 and TRBJ2-2; D may be TRBD1 or TRBD2 (5 bases each). CDR3 length: 16 residues. Germline values: CDR1 LGHNA, CDR2 YNFKEQ. V lost 0 bases and J lost 2, with 10 bases in between. The CDR3 sequence: CASSQEGVKNTGELFF. CDR3 DNA sequence: TGTGCCAGCAGCCAAGAGGGGGTCAAAAACACCGGGGAGCTGTTTTTT.

This chain joins TRBV7-8 and TRBJ2-1; TRBD1 is a possible D gene (5 bases). CDR3 length equals 18 residues. V gave up 1 base and J gave up 6 bases, with 22 bases separating them. Germline assignment: CDR1 SGHVS and CDR2 FQNEAQ. Here the CDR3 DNA reads TGTGCCAGCAGCTTAGACGGCTCGGCAGGGATCACCCTCAATGAGCAGTTCTTC. It is translated as CASSLDGSAGITLNEQFF.

The chain couples TRBV20-1 to TRBJ2-5, with D possibly matching TRBD2 (5 bases). Trimming took off 2 bases at V and 5 bases at J, with 9 bases between the two ends. CDR1 and CDR2 (germline): DFQATT, SNEGSKA (reference sequence). The CDR3 contains 12 residues. Here the CDR3 reads CSARYGEETQYF. The CDR3 DNA is TGCAGTGCTAGATACGGGGAGGAGACCCAGTACTTC.

This chain connects TRBV4-3 to TRBJ2-7; 7 bases match TRBD2. V was pared by 4 bases and J by 2 bases, with 11 bases of the junction left unmatched. The V gene's germline CDR1 is LGHNA and CDR2 YSLEER. The CDR3 totals 16 residues. The CDR3 sequence: CASSRSAAGEPYEQYF. The CDR3 DNA sequence: TGCGCCAGCAGCCGTAGTGCCGCGGGGGAACCCTACGAGCAGTACTTC.